These 17 T cell receptor beta chains share one sample of origin, sequenced in a study of tumour-infiltrating T cells in Burkitt lymphoma. Assay used: immunoSEQ multiplex PCR; TCRdb lists only in-frame clones, some missing. Among about 2,800 clones listed, more than 75% were seen once. The specimen sequenced was tumor tissue. The receptors were sampled from a human donor with diffuse large B-cell lymphoma.

The J gene is TRBJ1-2, the V gene TRBV10-3; D is perhaps TRBD1 (5 bases). The CDR3 contains 16 residues. Trimming removed 0 bases from V and 4 bases from J, with 15 bases in between. From germline, CDR1 is ENHRY and CDR2 SYGVKD. The CDR3 DNA reads TGTGCCATCAGTGAGTCGTGGGGGAGCGGAACCTATGGCTACACCTTC. This sequence encodes CAISESWGSGTYGYTF.

The V and J genes are TRBV13 and TRBJ2-1; D remains unclear. There are 12 residues in the CDR3. Trimming took off 3 bases at V and 9 bases at J, with 9 bases between the two ends. CDR1 PRHDT and CDR2 FYEKMQ come from the germline V gene (reference sequence). In DNA form, the CDR3 reads TGTGCCAGCAGCTTCTTAGTTAGTGAGCAGTTCTTC. It yields the protein CASSFLVSEQFF.

The genes are TRBV7-9 and TRBJ2-1; D ambiguous. The ends were cut back, 6 bases at V and 10 bases at J, with 10 bases in the middle. The CDR3 runs to 11 residues. CDR1 is SEHNR and CDR2 is FQNEAQ in the germline V gene (reference sequence). The CDR3 is CASRENWEQFF. In DNA, the CDR3 is TGTGCCAGCAGGGAGAACTGGGAGCAGTTCTTC. Full variable domain (outside the CDR3, taken from reference TRBV7-9 and TRBJ2-1): DTGVSQNPRHKITKRGQNVTFRCDPISEHNRLYWYRQTLGQGPEFLTYFQNEAQLEKSRLLSDRFSAERPKGSFSTLEIQRTEQGDSAMYLCASRENWEQFFGPGTRLTVL.

This chain connects TRBV4-1 to TRBJ2-4; 8 positions match TRBD1. This CDR3 is 18 amino acids long. V shed 5 bases and J 0 bases; nucleotides not matched to a gene: 12. Germline assignment: CDR1 MGHRA and CDR2 YSYEKL. CDR3 DNA sequence: TGCGCCAGCAGCGCCTACCGGGGACAGGTTATAGCCAAAAACATTCAGTACTTC. As protein: CASSAYRGQVIAKNIQYF.

J is TRBJ2-7 and V is TRBV5-1, with D unresolved. The V and J ends lost 1 base and 6 bases respectively, with 8 bases between them. The germline CDR1 and CDR2 sequences are SGHRS and YFSETQ. The CDR3 length is 12 residues. CDR3: CASSLSPGEQYF. CDR3 DNA sequence: TGCGCCAGCAGCTTGAGCCCAGGCGAGCAGTACTTC.

V and J are TRBV27 and TRBJ2-7; a possible D gene is TRBD2 (6 bases). Germline loops: CDR1 MNHEY, CDR2 SMNVEV (reference sequence). V lost 2 bases and J 3 bases, leaving 11 bases between the germline ends. This CDR3 has 14 amino acids. CDR3 loop: CASSLTGDGYEQYF. The CDR3 DNA sequence: TGTGCCAGCAGTTTAACGGGGGATGGCTACGAGCAGTACTTC.

J is TRBJ1-3 and V is TRBV7-2; no definite D call. CDR1 is SGHTA and CDR2 is FQGNSA in the germline V gene. The V end lost 5 bases, the J end lost 0 bases, and 5 bases lay between the germline ends. The CDR3 sequence is 13 residues long. This CDR3 is CASSPSSGNTIYF. CDR3 nucleotide sequence: TGTGCCAGCAGCCCAAGCTCTGGAAACACCATATATTTT.

A single count supports this clone. The chain employs TRBV10-1 and TRBJ2-5, with D perhaps TRBD1 (6 bases). The J call may be mistaken, given a closer DNA end match to TRBJ2-7. The CDR3 contains 12 residues. Germline V gives CDR1 WNHNN, CDR2 SYGVQD (reference sequence). The CDR3 spells CASRDRTYEQYF. For the CDR3, the DNA is TGCGCCAGCAGGGACAGAACCTACGAGCAGTACTTC.

In nucleotides, the CDR3 is TGTGCCAGCAGTGAAGAGCGGGGGGTCTACAATGAGCAGTTCTTC. Translating gives CASSEERGVYNEQFF. The genes are TRBV2 and TRBJ2-1; 9 bases are shared with TRBD2. This CDR3 is built from 15 residues. Germline lookup yields CDR1 SNHLY and CDR2 FYNNEI. Trimming cost V 1 base and J 3 bases; bases outside gene matches: 1.

This rearrangement joins TRBV27 to TRBJ1-1; D may be TRBD1 (5 bases). V shed 5 bases and J shed 4 bases, with 17 bases lying between them. Germline CDR1 reads MNHEY; CDR2 reads SMNVEV (reference sequence). This CDR3 region has 15 residues. The DNA of the CDR3 is TGTGCCAGCAGTGTGACCGGGGCCTTGTTCACTGAAGCTTTCTTT. Translation gives CASSVTGALFTEAFF.

V and J are TRBV2 and TRBJ1-5; tentatively, D is TRBD1 (5 bases). The V gene's germline CDR1 is SNHLY and CDR2 FYNNEI. The V and J ends lost 5 bases and 6 bases respectively, with 14 bases between them. This CDR3 is 14 amino acids long. CDR3 DNA sequence: TGTGCCAGCAGTTTATCAACGAGGGGTCAGCCCCAGCATTTT. Translated: CASSLSTRGQPQHF.

CDR3 DNA: TGTGCCAGCAGCGTAGACGGAGAGACCCAGTACTTC. Its protein is CASSVDGETQYF. The chain joins TRBV9 to TRBJ2-5, with no clear D. Trimming took off 0 bases at V and 4 bases at J, with 4 bases between the two ends. Per the germline V gene, CDR1 is SGDLS and CDR2 is YYNGEE. This CDR3 is built from 12 residues.

The CDR3 reads CASSLAPGMGSGANVLTF. The CDR3 bases are TGTGCCAGCAGCTTAGCGCCAGGGATGGGGTCTGGGGCCAACGTCCTGACTTTC. The chain has TRBV7-8 and TRBJ2-6, with D possibly matching TRBD1 (5 bases). The CDR3 extends over 18 amino acids. V lost 0 bases and J 1 base, leaving 13 bases between the germline ends. Germline V gene lookup returns CDR1 SGHVS and CDR2 FQNEAQ.

The V gene is TRBV25-1, the J gene TRBJ1-4; tentatively, D is TRBD1 (5 bases). V shed 6 bases and J shed 8 bases, with 19 bases lying between them. CDR1 MGHDK and CDR2 SYGVNS come from the germline V gene. The CDR3 runs 15 residues. The CDR3 DNA follows: TGTGCCAGCAGCGGACCCCCCGGGGGAGGCGAAAAACTGTTTTTT. It codes for CASSGPPGGGEKLFF.

The chain employs TRBV5-3 and TRBJ1-2; a weak D match, TRBD1 (6 bases). TRBV5-3 is assigned to the ORF class and has an uncertain function. The CDR3 totals 19 residues. With 4 bases removed from V and 4 bases from J, the gap between germline ends came to 29 bases. The CDR3 loop reads CARSHVFRGRFYYSYGYTF. The CDR3 DNA sequence: TGTGCCAGAAGCCATGTCTTCCGGGGGCGGTTTTACTATAGCTATGGCTACACCTTC.

The chain uses TRBV18 and TRBJ1-4; D uncertain. Germline-derived CDR1 and CDR2 are KGHSH and LQKENI. With 6 bases removed from V and 10 bases from J, the gap between germline ends came to 18 bases. This CDR3 is built from 14 residues. The CDR3 protein is CASSSIGSSVKLFF. The CDR3 DNA reads as TGTGCCAGCTCCTCGATCGGATCGTCTGTAAAACTGTTTTTT.

The rearrangement joins TRBV9 to TRBJ2-4; TRBD1 matches at 11 bases. This CDR3 is built from 15 residues. CDR1 is SGDLS, CDR2 YYNGEE, per germline. V lost 4 bases and J lost 7; bases outside the gene matches: 7. The CDR3 here is CASSPGTGGTNIQYF. CDR3 nucleotides: TGTGCCAGCAGCCCCGGGACAGGGGGGACGAACATTCAGTACTTC.